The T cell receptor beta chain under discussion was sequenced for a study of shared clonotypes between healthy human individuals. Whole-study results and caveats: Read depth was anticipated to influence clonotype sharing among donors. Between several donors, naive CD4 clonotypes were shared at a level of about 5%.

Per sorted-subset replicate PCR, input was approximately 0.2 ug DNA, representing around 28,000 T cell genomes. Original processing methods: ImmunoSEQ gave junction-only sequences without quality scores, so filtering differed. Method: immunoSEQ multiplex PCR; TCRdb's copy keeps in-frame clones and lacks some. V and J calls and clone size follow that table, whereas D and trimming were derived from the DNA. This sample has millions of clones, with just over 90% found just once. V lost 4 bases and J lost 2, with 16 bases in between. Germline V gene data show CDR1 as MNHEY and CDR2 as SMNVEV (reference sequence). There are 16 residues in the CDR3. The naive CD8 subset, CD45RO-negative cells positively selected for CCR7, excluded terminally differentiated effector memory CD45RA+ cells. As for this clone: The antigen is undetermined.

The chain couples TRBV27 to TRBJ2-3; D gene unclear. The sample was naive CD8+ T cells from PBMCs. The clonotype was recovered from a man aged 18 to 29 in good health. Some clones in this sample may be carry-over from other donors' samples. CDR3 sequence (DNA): TGTGCCAGCAGTTCCCCGACCCGGTTAGACACAGATACGCAGTATTTT. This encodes CASSSPTRLDTDTQYF.